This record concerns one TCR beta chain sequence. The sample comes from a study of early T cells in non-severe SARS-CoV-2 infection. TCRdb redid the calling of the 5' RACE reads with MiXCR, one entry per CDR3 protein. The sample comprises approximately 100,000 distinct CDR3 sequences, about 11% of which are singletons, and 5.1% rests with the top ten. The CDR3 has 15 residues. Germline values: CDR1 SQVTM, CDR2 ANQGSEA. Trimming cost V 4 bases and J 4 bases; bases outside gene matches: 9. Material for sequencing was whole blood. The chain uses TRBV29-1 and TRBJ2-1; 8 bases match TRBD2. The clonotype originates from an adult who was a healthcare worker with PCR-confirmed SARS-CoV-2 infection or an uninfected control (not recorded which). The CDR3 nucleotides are TGCAGCGTTGTCCGGAGGACTAGCCTGTACAATGAGCAGTTCTTC. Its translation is CSVVRRTSLYNEQFF.